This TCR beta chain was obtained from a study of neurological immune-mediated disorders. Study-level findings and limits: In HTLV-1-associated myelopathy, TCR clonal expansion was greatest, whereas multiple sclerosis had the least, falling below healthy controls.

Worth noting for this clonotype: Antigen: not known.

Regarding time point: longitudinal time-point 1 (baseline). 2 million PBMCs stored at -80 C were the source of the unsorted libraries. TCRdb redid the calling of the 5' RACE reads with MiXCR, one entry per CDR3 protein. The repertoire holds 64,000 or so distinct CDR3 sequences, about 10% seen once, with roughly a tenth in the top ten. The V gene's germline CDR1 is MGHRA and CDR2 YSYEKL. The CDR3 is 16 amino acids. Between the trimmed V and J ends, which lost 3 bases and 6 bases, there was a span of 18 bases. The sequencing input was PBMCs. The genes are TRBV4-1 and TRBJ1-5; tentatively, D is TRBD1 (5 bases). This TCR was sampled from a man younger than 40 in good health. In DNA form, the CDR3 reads TGCGCCAGCAGCCATATCTTCGGCGAAAGGGGTCAGCCCCAGCATTTT. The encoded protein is CASSHIFGERGQPQHF.